This T cell receptor (beta chain) appears in the sequencing data of a study of T cell responses to AZD1222 COVID-19 vaccine. In the study overall: Doses given second, at about 4 or about 12 weeks, were pooled.

Study results and limitations: AZD1222 recipients seropositive at baseline numbered only five to seven. White British donors predominated, females outnumbered males, and clonal diversity was possibly underestimated.

Using immunoSEQ multiplex PCR, the repertoire was profiled, and TCRdb retains in-frame clones only, with some absent. This table has 100,000 to 120,000 clones, under 95% appearing once. With regard to this clone: Its specificity is unknown.

Sequencing was performed on peripheral blood, taken on day 0 of AZD1222 vaccination. The sequence was collected from an adult in good health.

CDR3 sequence: CASSGRGGLYTGELFF. The CDR3 region has the DNA TGTGCCAGCAGTGGCCGCGGGGGGCTATACACCGGGGAGCTGTTTTTT. The rearrangement joins TRBV6-1 to TRBJ2-2; 8 bases are shared with TRBD2. The CDR3 runs to 16 residues. Germline CDR1 and CDR2: MNHNS and SASEGT. The V segment lost 4 bases and the J segment 3 bases; nucleotides outside the gene matches: 7.